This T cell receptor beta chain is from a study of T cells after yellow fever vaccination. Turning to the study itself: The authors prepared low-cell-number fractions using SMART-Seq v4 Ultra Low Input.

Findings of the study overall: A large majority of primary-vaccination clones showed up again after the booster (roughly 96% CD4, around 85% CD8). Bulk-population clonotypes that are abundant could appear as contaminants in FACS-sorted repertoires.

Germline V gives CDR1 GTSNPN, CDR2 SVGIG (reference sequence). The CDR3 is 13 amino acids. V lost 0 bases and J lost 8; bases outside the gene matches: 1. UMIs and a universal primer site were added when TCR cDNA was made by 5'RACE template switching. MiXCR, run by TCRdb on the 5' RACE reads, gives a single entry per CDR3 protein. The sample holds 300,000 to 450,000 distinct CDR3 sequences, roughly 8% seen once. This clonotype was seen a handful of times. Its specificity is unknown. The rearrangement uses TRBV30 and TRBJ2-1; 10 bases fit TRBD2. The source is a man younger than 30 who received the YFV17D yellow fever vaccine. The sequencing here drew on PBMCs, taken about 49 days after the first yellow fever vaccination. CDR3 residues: CAWSVLAGDEQFF. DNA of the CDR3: TGTGCCTGGAGTGTCCTAGCGGGGGATGAGCAGTTCTTC.